What follows describes a single TCR beta chain. This specimen comes from a study of blood T cell repertoires in COVID-19. The CDR3 contains 16 residues. Trimming removed 5 bases from V and 2 bases from J, with 16 bases in between. Germline lookup yields CDR1 LNHDA and CDR2 SQIVND (reference sequence). Only in-frame clones appear in the TCRdb table, and some are missing; sequencing was by immunoSEQ multiplex PCR. The sample has about 180,000 clones; approximately 85% are singletons. The TCR originated in a man in his forties who had recovered from COVID-19. Material for sequencing was PBMCs or T cells enriched from blood (not recorded which). The chain carries TRBV19 and TRBJ2-1; TRBD1 might be the D (6 bases). Here the CDR3 reads CASSLQGAGTYNEQFF. DNA for the CDR3: TGTGCCAGTAGTCTACAGGGAGCAGGGACCTACAATGAGCAGTTCTTC.